One sample yielded the 14 T cell receptor beta chains listed below, sequenced in a study of blood T cells in healthy people across ages (dated by TCRdb to 2014 to 2015). The library was made by 5' RACE. TCRdb records Illumina HiSeq 2500 as the sequencer. A second PCR of roughly 7 to 11 cycles was performed with a sample-barcoded 5' primer and a J-beta primer mix. TCRdb's own reprocessing of the public reads used fastp at Q25 and MiXCR and kept productive beta chains. CDR3 protein sequences are deduplicated, and each keeps its most common genes and DNA. In this sample the table shows over a million distinct CDR3 sequences, under 30% of which occur a single time. The biggest ten clones account for approximately 0.79% of the sample. The data also belong to a second study, concerning T cells of mothers and their children.

Sequenced sample: blood. The origin of the receptors is a girl aged 2 to 9 in good health.

This sequence joins TRBV29-1 and TRBJ1-2, with a weak D call TRBD1 (6 bases). Per the germline V gene, CDR1 is SQVTM and CDR2 is ANQGSEA. The CDR3 runs 12 residues. V dropped 5 bases and J dropped 4 bases, with 11 bases sitting between them. The CDR3 reads CSVSGDTYGYTF. The CDR3 bases are TGCAGCGTTTCCGGGGACACCTATGGCTACACCTTC.

This clonotype has a handful of counts. The chain employs TRBV7-9 and TRBJ2-7, with 8 bases matching TRBD2. CDR1 is SEHNR and CDR2 is FQNEAQ in the germline V gene (reference sequence). V was clipped by 5 bases and J by 7 bases; unmatched bases: 13. The CDR3 is 15 amino acids. The DNA of the CDR3 is TGTGCCAGCAGCCCCAGGGAACGGGAGGGGAGTGAGCAGTACTTC. It is translated as CASSPREREGSEQYF.

The chain carries TRBV18 and TRBJ2-1; TRBD1 matches 8 bases. Gene TRBJ2-5 matches the end of the DNA better, so the J call may be wrong. This CDR3 is 15 amino acids long. Germline values: CDR1 KGHSH, CDR2 LQKENI. The CDR3 nucleotides read TGTGCCAGCTCACCGACCCGACAGGGGCGGGAGACCCAGTACTTC. Amino acids: CASSPTRQGRETQYF.

This clonotype has only a few counts. The chain couples TRBV12-3 or TRBV12-4 to TRBJ2-5; the D gene is possibly TRBD1 (5 bases). This CDR3 contains 13 residues. V lost 6 bases and J lost 7, with 15 bases in between. The CDR3 sequence: CASRQGRGSTQYF. DNA of the CDR3: TGTGCCAGCAGGCAGGGTCGCGGTTCGACCCAGTACTTC.

This clonotype was detected only a few times. CDR3 bases: TGCAGTGCTAGATGGGGAGCGGGAAGTGAGCAGTTCTTC. It translates to CSARWGAGSEQFF. J is TRBJ2-1 and V is TRBV20-1; 7 nucleotides align to TRBD2. The junction had 7 bases not matched to a gene; V was cut back by 2 bases and J by 9 bases. The CDR3 is made up of 13 amino acids. From germline, CDR1 is DFQATT and CDR2 SNEGSKA (reference sequence).

Only a few counts were recorded for this clonotype. In DNA, the CDR3 is TGTGCCAGCAGTGACGCCGGGGGCAATGGAAACACCATATATTTT. Amino acids: CASSDAGGNGNTIYF. The chain employs TRBV2 and TRBJ1-3, with D perhaps TRBD1 (6 bases). This CDR3 is built from 15 residues. Per the germline V gene, CDR1 is SNHLY and CDR2 is FYNNEI. Trimming took off 3 bases at V and 3 bases at J, with 12 bases between the two ends.

This chain joins TRBV14 and TRBJ2-4; D call uncertain. CDR3 length equals 14 residues. Germline V gene lookup returns CDR1 SGHDN and CDR2 FVKESK. The V gene lost 1 base and the J gene lost 11 bases, with 15 bases spanning the gap. The CDR3: CASSQVSSQFVQYF. CDR3 sequence (DNA): TGTGCCAGCAGCCAAGTCAGTAGCCAGTTCGTTCAGTACTTC. The variable domain in full, with the rest retrieved from reference TRBV14 and TRBJ2-4, is EAGVTQFPSHSVIEKGQTVTLRCDPISGHDNLYWYRRVMGKEIKFLLHFVKESKQDESGMPNNRFLAERTGGTYSTLKVQPAELEDSGVYFCASSQVSSQFVQYFGAGTRLSVL.

The sample holds many counts of this clonotype. The chain is built from TRBV20-1 and TRBJ1-4; D may be TRBD1 (6 bases). The germline CDR1 and CDR2 sequences are DFQATT and SNEGSKA (reference sequence). The CDR3 contains 16 residues. V lost 3 bases, J lost 1 base, and 15 bases lay in between. This CDR3 is CSASRSGARTNEKLFF. CDR3 in DNA: TGCAGTGCTAGTCGATCAGGGGCACGAACTAATGAAAAACTGTTTTTT.

This clonotype was seen a few times. This sequence joins TRBV27 and TRBJ2-1; maybe TRBD1 (6 bases). This CDR3 is built from 15 residues. Germline CDR1 and CDR2: MNHEY and SMNVEV (reference sequence). Between the trimmed V and J ends, which lost 6 bases and 5 bases, there was a span of 17 bases. CDR3 nucleotides: TGTGCCAGCAGCTTCGGCAGGACAGCTCACAATGAGCAGTTCTTC. Protein product: CASSFGRTAHNEQFF.

This clonotype was seen a few times. This chain connects TRBV7-2 to TRBJ2-5, with a tentative D call TRBD2 (6 bases). The J call may be faulty, since TRBJ2-7 better matches the DNA end. CDR1 and CDR2 from the germline V gene are SGHTA and FQGNSA. The CDR3 is 14 amino acids. As DNA, the CDR3 is TGTGCCAGCAGCTTAGGACTAGTTCCCTACGAGCAGTACTTC. Its protein is CASSLGLVPYEQYF.

This clonotype was counted between two and nine times. The V gene is TRBV5-6, the J gene TRBJ2-5; D remains ambiguous. Looked up from germline, CDR1 is SGHDT and CDR2 is YYEEEE. This CDR3 is 13 amino acids long. V lost 2 bases and J lost 5, with 10 bases in between. The DNA of the CDR3 is TGTGCCAGCAGCTTCCTCTTCGTGGAGACCCAGTACTTC. Residues: CASSFLFVETQYF.

V usage is TRBV4-1 and J usage is TRBJ1-4; 10 bases fit TRBD1. V was clipped by 4 bases and J by 9 bases; unmatched bases: 8. Germline V gene lookup returns CDR1 MGHRA and CDR2 YSYEKL. CDR3 length: 15 amino acids. The CDR3, as DNA: TGCGCCAGCAGCCCCTGGGACAGGGGAGAAAAAAAACTGTTTTTT. It yields the protein CASSPWDRGEKKLFF.

The chain combines TRBV7-9 with TRBJ2-3, with D tentatively TRBD1 or TRBD2 (5 bases each). Trimming took off 7 bases at V and 5 bases at J, with 19 bases between the two ends. Germline V gene lookup returns CDR1 SEHNR and CDR2 FQNEAQ (reference sequence). The CDR3 runs to 15 residues. In DNA, the CDR3 is TGTGCCAGCAACTCAGGGCAGAGGGGCCAAGATACGCAGTATTTT. Its translation is CASNSGQRGQDTQYF.

This chain joins TRBV6-2 or TRBV6-3 and TRBJ1-1, with D perhaps matching TRBD1 (5 bases). The CDR3 is 12 amino acids. V was pared by 0 bases and J by 11 bases, with 10 bases between. CDR1 MNHEY and CDR2 SVGEGT come from the germline V gene. CDR3 DNA sequence: TGTGCCAGCAGTTACTCGGGGGGTTCCGCTTTCTTT. Its protein product is CASSYSGGSAFF.